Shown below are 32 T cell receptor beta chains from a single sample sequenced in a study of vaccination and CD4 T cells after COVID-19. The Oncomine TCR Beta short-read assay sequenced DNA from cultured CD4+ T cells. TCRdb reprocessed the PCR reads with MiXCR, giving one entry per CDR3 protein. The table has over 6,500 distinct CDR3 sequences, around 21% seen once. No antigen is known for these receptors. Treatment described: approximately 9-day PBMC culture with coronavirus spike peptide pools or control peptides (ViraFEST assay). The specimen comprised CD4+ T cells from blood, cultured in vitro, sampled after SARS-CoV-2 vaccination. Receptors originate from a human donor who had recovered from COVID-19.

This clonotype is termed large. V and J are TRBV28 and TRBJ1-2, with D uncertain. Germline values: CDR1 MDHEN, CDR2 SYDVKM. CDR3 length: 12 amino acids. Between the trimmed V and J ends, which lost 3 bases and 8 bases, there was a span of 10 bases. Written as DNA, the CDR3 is TGTGCCAGCAGTTTCCAGACGGGAGGCTACACCTTC. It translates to CASSFQTGGYTF.

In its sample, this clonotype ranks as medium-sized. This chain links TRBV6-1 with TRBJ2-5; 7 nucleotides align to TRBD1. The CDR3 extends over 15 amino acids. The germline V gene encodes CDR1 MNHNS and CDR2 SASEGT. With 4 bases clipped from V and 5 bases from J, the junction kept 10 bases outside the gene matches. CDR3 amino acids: CASSVTQGVEETQYF. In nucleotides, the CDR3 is TGTGCCAGCAGTGTGACGCAGGGGGTGGAGGAGACCCAGTACTTC.

CDR3: CASSSDGDQPQHF. In DNA form, the CDR3 reads TGTGCCAGCAGTTCGGACGGGGATCAGCCCCAGCATTTT. The J gene is TRBJ1-5, the V gene TRBV28; D is uncertain. The germline V gene encodes CDR1 MDHEN and CDR2 SYDVKM. The CDR3 consists of 13 residues. V was trimmed by 4 bases and J by 5 bases, leaving 9 bases between them.

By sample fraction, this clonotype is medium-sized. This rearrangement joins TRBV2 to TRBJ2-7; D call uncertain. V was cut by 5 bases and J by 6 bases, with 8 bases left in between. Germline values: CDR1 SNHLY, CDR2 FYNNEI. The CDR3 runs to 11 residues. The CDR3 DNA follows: TGTGCCAGCAGTACGGTGTCCGAGCAGTACTTC. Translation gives CASSTVSEQYF.

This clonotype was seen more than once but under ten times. Here the CDR3 reads CASSLAGILNTEAFF. The CDR3, as DNA: TGTGCCAGCAGCTTGGCAGGGATATTGAACACTGAAGCTTTCTTT. This chain connects TRBV5-4 to TRBJ1-1, with a weak D call TRBD1 (5 bases). Between the trimmed V and J ends, which lost 0 bases and 0 bases, there was a span of 9 bases. The CDR3 has 15 amino acids. CDR1 SGHNT and CDR2 YYREEE come from the germline V gene (reference sequence).

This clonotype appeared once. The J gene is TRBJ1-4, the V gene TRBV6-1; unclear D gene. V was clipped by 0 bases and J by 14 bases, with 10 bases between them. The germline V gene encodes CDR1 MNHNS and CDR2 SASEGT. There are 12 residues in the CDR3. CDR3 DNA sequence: TGTGCCAGCAGTGAAGCGTCGCGGTGGCTGTTTTTT. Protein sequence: CASSEASRWLFF.

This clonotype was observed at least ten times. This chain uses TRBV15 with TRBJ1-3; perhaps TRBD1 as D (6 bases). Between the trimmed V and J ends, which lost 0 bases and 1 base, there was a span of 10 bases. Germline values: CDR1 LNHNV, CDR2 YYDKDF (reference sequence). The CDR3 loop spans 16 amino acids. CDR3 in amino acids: CATSRETTGSGNTIYF. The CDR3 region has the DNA TGTGCCACCAGCAGAGAAACTACAGGGTCTGGAAACACCATATATTTT.

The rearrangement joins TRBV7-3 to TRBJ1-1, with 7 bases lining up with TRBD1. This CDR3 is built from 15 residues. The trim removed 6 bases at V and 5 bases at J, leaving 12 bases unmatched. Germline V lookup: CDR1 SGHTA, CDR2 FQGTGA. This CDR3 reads CASSVRGGAGTEAFF. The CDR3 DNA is TGTGCCAGCAGTGTAAGAGGGGGCGCGGGGACTGAAGCTTTCTTT.

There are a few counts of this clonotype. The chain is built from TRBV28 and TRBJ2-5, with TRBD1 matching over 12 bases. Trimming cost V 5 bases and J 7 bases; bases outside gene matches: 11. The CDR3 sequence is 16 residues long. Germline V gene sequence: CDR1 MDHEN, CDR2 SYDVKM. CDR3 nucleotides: TGTGCCAGCAGTCCCGGCGGGACAGGGGGCGTCGGGACCCAGTACTTC. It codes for CASSPGGTGGVGTQYF.

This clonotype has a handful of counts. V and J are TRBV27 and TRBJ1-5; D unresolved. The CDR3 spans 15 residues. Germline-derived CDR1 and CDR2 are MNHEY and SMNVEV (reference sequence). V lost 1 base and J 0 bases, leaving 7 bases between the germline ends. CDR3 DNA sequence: TGTGCCAGCAGTTTATATGGGGTTAGCAATCAGCCCCAGCATTTT. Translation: CASSLYGVSNQPQHF.

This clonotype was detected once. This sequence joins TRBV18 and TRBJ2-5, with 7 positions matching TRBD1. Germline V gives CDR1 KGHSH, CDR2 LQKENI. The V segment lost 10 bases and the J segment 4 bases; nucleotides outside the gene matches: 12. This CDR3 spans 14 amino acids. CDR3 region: CATSWDSSGETQYF. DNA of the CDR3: TGTGCCACCTCCTGGGACAGCTCTGGAGAGACCCAGTACTTC.

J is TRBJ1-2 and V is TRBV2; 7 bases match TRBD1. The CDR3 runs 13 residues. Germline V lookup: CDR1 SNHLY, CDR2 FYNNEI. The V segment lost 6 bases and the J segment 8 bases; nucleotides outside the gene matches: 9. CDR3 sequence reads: CASSPTGDGGYTF. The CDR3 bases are TGTGCCAGCAGCCCAACAGGGGATGGAGGCTACACCTTC.

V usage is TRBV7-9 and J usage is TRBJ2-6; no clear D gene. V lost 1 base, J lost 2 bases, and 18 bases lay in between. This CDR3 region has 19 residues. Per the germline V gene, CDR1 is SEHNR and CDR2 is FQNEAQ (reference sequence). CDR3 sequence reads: CASSLGRGKSGAGANVLTF. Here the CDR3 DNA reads TGTGCCAGCAGCTTAGGGAGAGGAAAAAGTGGAGCTGGGGCCAACGTCCTGACTTTC. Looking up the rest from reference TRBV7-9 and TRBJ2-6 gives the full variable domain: DTGVSQNPRHKITKRGQNVTFRCDPISEHNRLYWYRQTLGQGPEFLTYFQNEAQLEKSRLLSDRFSAERPKGSFSTLEIQRTEQGDSAMYLCASSLGRGKSGAGANVLTFGAGSRLTVL.

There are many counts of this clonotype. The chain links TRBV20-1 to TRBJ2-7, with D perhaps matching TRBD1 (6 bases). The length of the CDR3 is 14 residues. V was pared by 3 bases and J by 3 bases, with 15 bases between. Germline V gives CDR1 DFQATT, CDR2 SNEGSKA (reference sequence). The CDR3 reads CSARSRGFNYEQYF. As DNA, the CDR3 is TGCAGTGCTAGGTCCAGGGGCTTCAACTACGAGCAGTACTTC.

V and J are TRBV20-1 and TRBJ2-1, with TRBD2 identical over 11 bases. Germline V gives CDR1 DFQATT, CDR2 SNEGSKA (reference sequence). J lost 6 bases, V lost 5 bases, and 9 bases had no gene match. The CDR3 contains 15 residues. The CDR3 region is CSAQEGTSGGNEQFF. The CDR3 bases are TGCAGTGCTCAAGAGGGCACTAGCGGGGGCAATGAGCAGTTCTTC.

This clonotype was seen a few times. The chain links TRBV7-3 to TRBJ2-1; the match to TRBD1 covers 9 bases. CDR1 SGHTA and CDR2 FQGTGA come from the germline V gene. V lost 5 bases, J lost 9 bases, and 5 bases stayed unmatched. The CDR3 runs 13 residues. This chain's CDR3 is CASSPGTGLEQFF. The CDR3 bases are TGTGCCAGCAGCCCCGGGACAGGGCTTGAGCAGTTCTTC.

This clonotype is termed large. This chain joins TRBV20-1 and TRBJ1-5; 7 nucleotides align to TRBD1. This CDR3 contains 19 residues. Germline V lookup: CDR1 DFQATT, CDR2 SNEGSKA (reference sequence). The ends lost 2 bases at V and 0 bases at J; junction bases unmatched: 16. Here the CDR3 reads CSARRRGTGAQYSNQPQHF. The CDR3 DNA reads TGCAGTGCTAGAAGGCGGGGAACAGGGGCCCAATATAGCAATCAGCCCCAGCATTTT.

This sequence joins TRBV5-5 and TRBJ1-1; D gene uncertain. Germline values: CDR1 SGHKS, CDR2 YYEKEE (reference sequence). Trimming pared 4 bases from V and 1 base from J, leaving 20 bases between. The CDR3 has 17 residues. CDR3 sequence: CASSPLGAPLSNTEAFF. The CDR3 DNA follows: TGTGCCAGCAGCCCACTGGGAGCTCCCCTTTCGAACACTGAAGCTTTCTTT.

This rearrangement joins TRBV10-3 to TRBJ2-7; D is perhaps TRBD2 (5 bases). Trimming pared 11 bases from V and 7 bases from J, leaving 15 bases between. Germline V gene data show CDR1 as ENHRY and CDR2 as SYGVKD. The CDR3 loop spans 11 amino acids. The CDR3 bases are TGTGCCTCCGAATTACGGGGTGAGCAGTACTTC. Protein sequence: CASELRGEQYF.

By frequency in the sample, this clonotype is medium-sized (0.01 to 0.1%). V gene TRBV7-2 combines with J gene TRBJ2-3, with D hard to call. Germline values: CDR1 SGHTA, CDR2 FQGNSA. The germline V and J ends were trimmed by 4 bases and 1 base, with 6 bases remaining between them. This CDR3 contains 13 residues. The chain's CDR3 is CASSSSRTDTQYF. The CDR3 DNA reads TGTGCCAGCAGCTCATCTCGCACAGATACGCAGTATTTT.

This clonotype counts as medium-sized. CDR3 sequence: CSARGASGRNEQFF. CDR3 DNA sequence: TGCAGTGCTAGAGGCGCTAGCGGGAGGAATGAGCAGTTCTTC. The rearrangement links TRBV20-1 to TRBJ2-1; 11 nucleotides align to TRBD2. CDR3 length: 14 amino acids. Germline CDR1 reads DFQATT; CDR2 reads SNEGSKA (reference sequence). The V segment lost 1 base and the J segment 7 bases; nucleotides outside the gene matches: 3.

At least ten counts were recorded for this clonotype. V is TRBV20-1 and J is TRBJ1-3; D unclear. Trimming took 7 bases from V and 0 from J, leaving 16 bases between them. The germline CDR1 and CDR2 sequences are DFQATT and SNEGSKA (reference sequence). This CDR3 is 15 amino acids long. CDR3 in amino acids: CSVLIPRFSGNTIYF. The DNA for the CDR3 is TGCAGTGTACTAATCCCACGGTTCTCTGGAAACACCATATATTTT.

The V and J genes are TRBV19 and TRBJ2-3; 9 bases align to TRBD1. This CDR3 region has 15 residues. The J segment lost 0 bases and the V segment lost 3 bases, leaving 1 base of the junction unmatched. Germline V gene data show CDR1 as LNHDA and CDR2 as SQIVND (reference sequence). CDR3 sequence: CASSMGQGSTDTQYF. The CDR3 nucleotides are TGTGCCAGTAGTATGGGACAGGGTAGCACAGATACGCAGTATTTT.

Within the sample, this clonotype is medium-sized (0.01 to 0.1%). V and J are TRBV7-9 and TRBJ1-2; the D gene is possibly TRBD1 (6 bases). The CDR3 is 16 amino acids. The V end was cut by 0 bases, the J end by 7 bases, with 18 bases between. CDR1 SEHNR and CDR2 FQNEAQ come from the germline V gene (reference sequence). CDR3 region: CASSLASLAGASGYTF. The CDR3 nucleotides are TGTGCCAGCAGCTTAGCCAGCCTCGCGGGGGCCAGTGGCTACACCTTC.

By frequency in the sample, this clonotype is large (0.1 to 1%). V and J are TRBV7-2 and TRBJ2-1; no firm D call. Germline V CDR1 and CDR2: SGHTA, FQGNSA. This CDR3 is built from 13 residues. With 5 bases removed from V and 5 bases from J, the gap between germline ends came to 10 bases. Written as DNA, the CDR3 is TGTGCCAGCAGCCCCTGGATCGACAATGAGCAGTTCTTC. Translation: CASSPWIDNEQFF.

The CDR3 DNA sequence: TGTGCCAGTAGTCCACAGGGTATCGGGGAGCTGTTTTTT. Translation: CASSPQGIGELFF. The rearrangement links TRBV19 to TRBJ2-2; maybe TRBD1 (6 bases). CDR3 size: 13 residues. From germline, CDR1 is LNHDA and CDR2 SQIVND (reference sequence). Trimming took off 5 bases at V and 7 bases at J, with 11 bases between the two ends.

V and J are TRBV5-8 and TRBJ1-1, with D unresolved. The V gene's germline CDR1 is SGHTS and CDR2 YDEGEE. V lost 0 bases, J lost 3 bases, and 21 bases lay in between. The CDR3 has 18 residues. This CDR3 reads CASSLAAGSTQTYTEAFF. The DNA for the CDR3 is TGTGCCAGCAGCTTGGCCGCAGGCTCGACCCAAACTTACACTGAAGCTTTCTTT.

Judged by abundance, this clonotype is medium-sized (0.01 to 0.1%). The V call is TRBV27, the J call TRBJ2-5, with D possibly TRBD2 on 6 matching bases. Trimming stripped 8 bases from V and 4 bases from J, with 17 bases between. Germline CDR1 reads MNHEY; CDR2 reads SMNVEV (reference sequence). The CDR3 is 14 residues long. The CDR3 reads CASRRGVGGETQYF. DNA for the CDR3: TGTGCCAGCCGTAGGGGTGTGGGGGGAGAGACCCAGTACTTC.

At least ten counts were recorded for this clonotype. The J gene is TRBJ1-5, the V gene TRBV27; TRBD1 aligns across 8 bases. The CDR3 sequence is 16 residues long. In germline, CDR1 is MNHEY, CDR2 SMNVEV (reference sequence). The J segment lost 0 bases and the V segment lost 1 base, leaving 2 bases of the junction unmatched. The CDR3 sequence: CASSLWGQDSNQPQHF. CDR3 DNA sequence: TGTGCCAGCAGTTTATGGGGACAGGATAGCAATCAGCCCCAGCATTTT.

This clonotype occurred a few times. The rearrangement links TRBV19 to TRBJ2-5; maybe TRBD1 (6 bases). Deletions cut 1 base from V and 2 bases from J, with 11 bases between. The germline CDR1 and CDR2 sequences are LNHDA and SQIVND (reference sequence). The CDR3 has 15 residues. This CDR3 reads CASSIVPGTQETQYF. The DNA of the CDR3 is TGTGCCAGTAGTATAGTCCCCGGGACACAAGAGACCCAGTACTTC.

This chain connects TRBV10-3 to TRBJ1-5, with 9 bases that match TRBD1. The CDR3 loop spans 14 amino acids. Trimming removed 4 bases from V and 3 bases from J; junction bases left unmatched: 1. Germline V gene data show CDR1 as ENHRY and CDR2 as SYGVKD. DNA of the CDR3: TGTGCCATCAGTGGACAGGGGGACAATCAGCCCCAGCATTTT. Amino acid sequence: CAISGQGDNQPQHF.

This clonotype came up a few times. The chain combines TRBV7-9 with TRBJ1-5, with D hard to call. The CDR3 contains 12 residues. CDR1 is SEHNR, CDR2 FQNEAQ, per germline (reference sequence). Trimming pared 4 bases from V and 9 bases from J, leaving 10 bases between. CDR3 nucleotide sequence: TGTGCCAGCAGCTCGGACGGATTGCCCCAGCATTTT. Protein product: CASSSDGLPQHF.